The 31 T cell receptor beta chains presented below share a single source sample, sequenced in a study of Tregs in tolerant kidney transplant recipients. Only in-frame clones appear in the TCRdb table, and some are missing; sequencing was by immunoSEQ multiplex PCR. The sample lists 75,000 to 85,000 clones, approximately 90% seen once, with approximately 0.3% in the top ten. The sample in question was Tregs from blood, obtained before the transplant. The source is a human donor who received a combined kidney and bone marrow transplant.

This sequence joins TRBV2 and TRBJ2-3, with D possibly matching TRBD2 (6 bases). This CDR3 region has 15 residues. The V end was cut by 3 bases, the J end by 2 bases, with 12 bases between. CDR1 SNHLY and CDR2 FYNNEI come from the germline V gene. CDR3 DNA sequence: TGTGCCAGCAGTGATATGGGCGGGAACACAGATACGCAGTATTTT. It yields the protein CASSDMGGNTDTQYF. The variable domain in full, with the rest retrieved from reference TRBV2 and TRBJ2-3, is EPEVTQTPSHQVTQMGQEVILRCVPISNHLYFYWYRQILGQKVEFLVSFYNNEISEKSEIFDDQFSVERPDGSNFTLKIRSTKLEDSAMYFCASSDMGGNTDTQYFGPGTRLTVL.

CDR3 sequence reads: CASSQSAGLAAYEQYF. In DNA form, the CDR3 reads TGTGCCAGCAGCCAATCCGCGGGACTAGCCGCGTACGAGCAGTACTTC. The rearrangement links TRBV4-2 to TRBJ2-7; 9 bases map to TRBD2. This CDR3 has 16 residues. Germline lookup yields CDR1 LGHNA and CDR2 YNFKEQ. V was pared by 2 bases and J by 4 bases, with 9 bases of the junction left unmatched.

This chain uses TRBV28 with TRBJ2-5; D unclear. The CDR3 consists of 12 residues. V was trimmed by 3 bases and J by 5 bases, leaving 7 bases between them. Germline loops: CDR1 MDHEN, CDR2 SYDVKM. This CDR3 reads CASSLSRETQYF. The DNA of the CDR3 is TGTGCCAGCAGTTTGTCTCGGGAGACCCAGTACTTC.

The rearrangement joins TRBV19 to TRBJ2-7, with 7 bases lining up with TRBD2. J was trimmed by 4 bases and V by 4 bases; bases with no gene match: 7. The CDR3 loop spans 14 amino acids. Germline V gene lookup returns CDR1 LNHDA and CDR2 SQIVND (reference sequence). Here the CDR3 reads CASSKTSRRYEQYF. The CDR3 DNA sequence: TGTGCCAGTAGTAAGACTAGCAGACGGTACGAGCAGTACTTC.

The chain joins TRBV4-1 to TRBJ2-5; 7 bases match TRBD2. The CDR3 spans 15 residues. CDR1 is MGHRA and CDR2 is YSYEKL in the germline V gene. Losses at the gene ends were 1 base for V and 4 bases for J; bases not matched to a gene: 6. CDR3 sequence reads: CASSQGPSGLETQYF. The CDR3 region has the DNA TGCGCCAGCAGCCAAGGGCCTAGCGGTCTAGAGACCCAGTACTTC.

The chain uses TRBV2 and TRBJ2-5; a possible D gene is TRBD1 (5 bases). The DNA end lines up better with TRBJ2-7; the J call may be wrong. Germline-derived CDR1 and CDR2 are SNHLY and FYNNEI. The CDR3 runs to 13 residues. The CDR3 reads CASSAQGPYEQYF. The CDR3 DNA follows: TGTGCCAGCAGTGCTCAGGGTCCCTACGAGCAGTACTTC.

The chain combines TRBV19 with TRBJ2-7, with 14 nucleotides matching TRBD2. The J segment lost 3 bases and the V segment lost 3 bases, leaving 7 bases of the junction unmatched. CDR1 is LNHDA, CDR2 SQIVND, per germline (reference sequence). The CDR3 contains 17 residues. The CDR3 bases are TGTGCCAGTAGTATGGGGGAGGGACTAGCGGGAGTCTACGAGCAGTACTTC. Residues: CASSMGEGLAGVYEQYF.

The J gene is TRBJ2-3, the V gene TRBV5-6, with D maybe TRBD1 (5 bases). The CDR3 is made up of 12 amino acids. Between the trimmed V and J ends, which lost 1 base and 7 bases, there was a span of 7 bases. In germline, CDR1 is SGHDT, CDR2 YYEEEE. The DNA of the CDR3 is TGTGCCAGCAGCTTGCAGGGAAATACGCAGTATTTT. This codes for CASSLQGNTQYF.

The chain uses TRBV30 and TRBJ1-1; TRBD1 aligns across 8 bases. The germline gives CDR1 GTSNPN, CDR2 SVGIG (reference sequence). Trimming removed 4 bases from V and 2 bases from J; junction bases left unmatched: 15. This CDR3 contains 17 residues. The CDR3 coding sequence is TGTGCCTGGATCGGAGCCAAAGACAGGGGACCAAACACTGAAGCTTTCTTT. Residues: CAWIGAKDRGPNTEAFF. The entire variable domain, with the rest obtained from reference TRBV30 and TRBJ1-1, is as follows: SQTIHQWPATLVQPVGSPLSLECTVEGTSNPNLYWYRQAAGRGLQLLFYSVGIGQISSEVPQNLSASRPQDRQFILSSKKLLLSDSGFYLCAWIGAKDRGPNTEAFFGQGTRLTVV.

The CDR3, as DNA: TGTGCCAGCAGCTCGATCGGGGGAGGGGTGAATGAGCAGTTCTTC. It yields the protein CASSSIGGGVNEQFF. The rearrangement links TRBV11-3 to TRBJ2-1; 7 positions agree with TRBD2. The CDR3 contains 15 residues. Germline V CDR1 and CDR2: SGHNT, YENEEA. With V trimmed by 4 bases and J by 7 bases, 10 bases remained unmatched.

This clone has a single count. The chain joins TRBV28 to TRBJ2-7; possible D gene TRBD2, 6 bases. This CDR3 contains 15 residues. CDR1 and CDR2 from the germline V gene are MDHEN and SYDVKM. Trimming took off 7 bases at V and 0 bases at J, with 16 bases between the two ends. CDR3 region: CASTPGLPSSYEQYF. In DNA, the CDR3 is TGTGCCAGCACCCCCGGACTACCCAGCTCCTACGAGCAGTACTTC.

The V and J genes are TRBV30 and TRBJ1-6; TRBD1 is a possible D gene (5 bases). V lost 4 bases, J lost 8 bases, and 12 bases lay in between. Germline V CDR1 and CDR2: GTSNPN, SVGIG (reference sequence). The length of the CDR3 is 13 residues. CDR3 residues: CAWTPRGDSPLHF. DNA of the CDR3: TGTGCCTGGACTCCACGGGGGGATTCACCCCTCCACTTT.

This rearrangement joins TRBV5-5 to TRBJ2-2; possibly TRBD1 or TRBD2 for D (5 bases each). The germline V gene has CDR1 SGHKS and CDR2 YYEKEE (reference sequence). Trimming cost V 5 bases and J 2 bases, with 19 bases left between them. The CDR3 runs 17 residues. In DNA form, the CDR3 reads TGTGCCAGCAGTTACCTACAGGTGGACTTAAACACCGGGGAGCTGTTTTTT. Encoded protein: CASSYLQVDLNTGELFF. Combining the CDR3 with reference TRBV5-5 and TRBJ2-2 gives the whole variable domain DAGVTQSPTHLIKTRGQQVTLRCSPISGHKSVSWYQQVLGQGPQFIFQYYEKEERGRGNFPDRFSARQFPNYSSELNVNALLLGDSALYLCASSYLQVDLNTGELFFGEGSRLTVL.

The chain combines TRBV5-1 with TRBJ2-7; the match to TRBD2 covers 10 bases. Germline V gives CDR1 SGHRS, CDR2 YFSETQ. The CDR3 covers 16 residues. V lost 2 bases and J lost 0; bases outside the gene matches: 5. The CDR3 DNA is TGCGCCAGCAGCTTTACTAGCGGGACTATCTCCTACGAGCAGTACTTC. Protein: CASSFTSGTISYEQYF. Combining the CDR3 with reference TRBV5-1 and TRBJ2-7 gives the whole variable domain KAGVTQTPRYLIKTRGQQVTLSCSPISGHRSVSWYQQTPGQGLQFLFEYFSETQRNKGNFPGRFSGRQFSNSRSEMNVSTLELGDSALYLCASSFTSGTISYEQYFGPGTRLTVT.

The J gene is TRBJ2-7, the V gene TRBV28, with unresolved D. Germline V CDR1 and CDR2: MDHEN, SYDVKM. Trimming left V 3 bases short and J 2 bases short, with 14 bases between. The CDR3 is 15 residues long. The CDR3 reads CASSFRNRAPYEQYF. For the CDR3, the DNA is TGTGCCAGCAGTTTTCGGAACAGAGCCCCCTACGAGCAGTACTTC.

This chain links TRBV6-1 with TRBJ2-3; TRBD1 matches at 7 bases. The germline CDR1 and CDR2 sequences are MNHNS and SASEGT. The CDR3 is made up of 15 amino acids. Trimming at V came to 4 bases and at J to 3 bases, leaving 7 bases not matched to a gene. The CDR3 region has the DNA TGTGCCAGCAGTGGCACAGGGGTTTGGACAGATACGCAGTATTTT. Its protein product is CASSGTGVWTDTQYF.

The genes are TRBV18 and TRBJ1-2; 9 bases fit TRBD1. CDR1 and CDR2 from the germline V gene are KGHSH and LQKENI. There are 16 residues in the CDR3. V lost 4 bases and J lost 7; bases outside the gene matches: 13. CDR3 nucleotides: TGTGCCAGCTCACAAATACAGGGGGCAATCCCGTCTGGCTACACCTTC. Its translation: CASSQIQGAIPSGYTF.

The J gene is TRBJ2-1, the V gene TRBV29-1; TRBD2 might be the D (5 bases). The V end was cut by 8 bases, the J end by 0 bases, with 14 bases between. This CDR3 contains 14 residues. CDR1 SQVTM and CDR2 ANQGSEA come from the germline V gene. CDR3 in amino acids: CSYPNGISYNEQFF. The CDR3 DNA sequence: TGCAGCTATCCGAACGGGATCTCCTACAATGAGCAGTTCTTC.

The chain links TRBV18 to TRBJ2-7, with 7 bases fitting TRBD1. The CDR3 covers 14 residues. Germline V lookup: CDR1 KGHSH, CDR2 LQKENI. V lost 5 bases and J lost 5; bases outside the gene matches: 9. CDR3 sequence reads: CASSAATGSNEQYF. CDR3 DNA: TGTGCCAGCTCAGCAGCGACAGGGTCCAACGAGCAGTACTTC. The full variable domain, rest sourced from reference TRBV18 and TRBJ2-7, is NAGVMQNPRHLVRRRGQEARLRCSPMKGHSHVYWYRQLPEEGLKFMVYLQKENIIDESGMPKERFSAEFPKEGPSILRIQQVVRGDSAAYFCASSAATGSNEQYFGPGTRLTVT.

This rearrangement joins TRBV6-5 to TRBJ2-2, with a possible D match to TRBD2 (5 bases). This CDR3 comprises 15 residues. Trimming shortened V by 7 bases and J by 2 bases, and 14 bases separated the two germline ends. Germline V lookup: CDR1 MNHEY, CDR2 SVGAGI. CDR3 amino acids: CASTRSGGNTGELFF. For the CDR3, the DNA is TGTGCCAGCACCCGAAGCGGCGGTAACACCGGGGAGCTGTTTTTT.

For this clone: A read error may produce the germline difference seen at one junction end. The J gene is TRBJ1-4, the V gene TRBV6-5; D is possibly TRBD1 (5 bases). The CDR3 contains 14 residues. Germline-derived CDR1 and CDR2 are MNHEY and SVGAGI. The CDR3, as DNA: TGTGCCAGCAGCTCCGGGACGACTAATGAAAAACTGCTTTTT. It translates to CASSSGTTNEKLLF.

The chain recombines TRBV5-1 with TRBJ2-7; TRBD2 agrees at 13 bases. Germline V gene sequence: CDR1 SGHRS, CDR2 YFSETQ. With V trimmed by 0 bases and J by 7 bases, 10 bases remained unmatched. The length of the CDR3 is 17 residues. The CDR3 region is CASSLGLAGGPRGEQYF. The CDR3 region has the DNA TGCGCCAGCAGCTTGGGACTAGCGGGAGGTCCTCGAGGGGAGCAGTACTTC.

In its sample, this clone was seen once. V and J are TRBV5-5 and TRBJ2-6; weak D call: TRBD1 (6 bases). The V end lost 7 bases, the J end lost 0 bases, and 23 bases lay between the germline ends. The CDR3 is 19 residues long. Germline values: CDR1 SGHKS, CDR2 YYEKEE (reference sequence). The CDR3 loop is CASGREWTVYYSGANVLTF. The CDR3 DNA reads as TGTGCCAGCGGCCGAGAATGGACAGTGTACTACTCTGGGGCCAACGTCCTGACTTTC.

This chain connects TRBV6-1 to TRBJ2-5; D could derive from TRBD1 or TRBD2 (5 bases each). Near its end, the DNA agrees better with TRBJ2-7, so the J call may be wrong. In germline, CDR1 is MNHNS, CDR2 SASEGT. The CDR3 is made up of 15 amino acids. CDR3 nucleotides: TGTGCCAGCAGTGAAGCGAGCCTGGGGGTAAGCGAGCAGTACTTC. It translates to CASSEASLGVSEQYF.

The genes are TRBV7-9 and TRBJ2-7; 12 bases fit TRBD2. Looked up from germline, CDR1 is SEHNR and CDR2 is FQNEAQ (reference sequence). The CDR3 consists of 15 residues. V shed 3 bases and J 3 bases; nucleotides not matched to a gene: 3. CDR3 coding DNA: TGTGCCAGCAGCTTGACTAGCGGGAGACTCTACGAGCAGTACTTC. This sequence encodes CASSLTSGRLYEQYF.

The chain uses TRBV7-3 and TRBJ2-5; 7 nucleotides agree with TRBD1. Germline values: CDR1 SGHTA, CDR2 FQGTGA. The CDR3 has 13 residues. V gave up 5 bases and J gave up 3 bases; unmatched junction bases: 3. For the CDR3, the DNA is TGTGCCAGCAGCCACGGGACAGAAGAGACCCAGTACTTC. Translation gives CASSHGTEETQYF.

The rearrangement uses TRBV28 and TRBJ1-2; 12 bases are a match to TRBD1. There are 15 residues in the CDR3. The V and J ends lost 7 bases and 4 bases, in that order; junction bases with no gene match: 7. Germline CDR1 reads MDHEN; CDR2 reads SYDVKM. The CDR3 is CASIPRGQGAYGYTF. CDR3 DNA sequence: TGTGCCAGCATTCCTCGGGGACAGGGGGCCTATGGCTACACCTTC.

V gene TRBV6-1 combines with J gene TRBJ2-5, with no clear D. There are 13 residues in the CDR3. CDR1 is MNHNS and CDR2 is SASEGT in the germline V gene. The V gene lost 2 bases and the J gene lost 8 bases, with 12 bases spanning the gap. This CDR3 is CASSETGVQTQYF. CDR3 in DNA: TGTGCCAGCAGTGAAACCGGAGTCCAAACCCAGTACTTC.

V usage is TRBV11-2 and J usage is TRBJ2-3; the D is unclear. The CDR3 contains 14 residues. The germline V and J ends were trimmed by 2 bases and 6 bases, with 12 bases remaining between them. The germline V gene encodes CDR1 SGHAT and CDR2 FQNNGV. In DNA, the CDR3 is TGTGCCAGCAGCTTATCGGGCGTAGTGGATACGCAGTATTTT. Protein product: CASSLSGVVDTQYF.

The CDR3 protein is CAITDENTEAFF. CDR3 coding DNA: TGTGCCATTACAGACGAGAACACTGAAGCTTTCTTT. The chain combines TRBV10-3 with TRBJ1-1; D gene ambiguous. V was shortened by 9 bases and J by 1 base, with 9 bases between the two germline ends. Germline CDR1 ENHRY, CDR2 SYGVKD. The CDR3 is 12 residues long.

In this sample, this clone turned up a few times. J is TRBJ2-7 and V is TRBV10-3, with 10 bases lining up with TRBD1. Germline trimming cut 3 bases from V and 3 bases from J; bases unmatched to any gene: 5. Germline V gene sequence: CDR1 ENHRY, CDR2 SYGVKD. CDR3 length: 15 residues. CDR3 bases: TGTGCCATCAGTGACTCGGGGACAGGGGACTACGAGCAGTACTTC. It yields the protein CAISDSGTGDYEQYF.